This TCR beta chain was recorded in a study of blood T cell repertoires in COVID-19. TCRdb's table, derived via immunoSEQ multiplex PCR, lists solely in-frame clones and lacks some. This sample has about 68,000 clones; 70% to 90% occur once, and the top ten carry roughly 8.1%. This CDR3 comprises 13 residues. Germline CDR1 and CDR2: SQVTM and ANQGSEA. Input material: peripheral blood. This receptor was taken from a man younger than 45 with acute or convalescent COVID-19. The chain joins TRBV29-1 to TRBJ2-1, with TRBD2 matching over 10 bases. As DNA, the CDR3 is TGCAGTCTACTAGCGGGACGAGGAAGTGAGCAGTTCTTC. This translates into CSLLAGRGSEQFF.